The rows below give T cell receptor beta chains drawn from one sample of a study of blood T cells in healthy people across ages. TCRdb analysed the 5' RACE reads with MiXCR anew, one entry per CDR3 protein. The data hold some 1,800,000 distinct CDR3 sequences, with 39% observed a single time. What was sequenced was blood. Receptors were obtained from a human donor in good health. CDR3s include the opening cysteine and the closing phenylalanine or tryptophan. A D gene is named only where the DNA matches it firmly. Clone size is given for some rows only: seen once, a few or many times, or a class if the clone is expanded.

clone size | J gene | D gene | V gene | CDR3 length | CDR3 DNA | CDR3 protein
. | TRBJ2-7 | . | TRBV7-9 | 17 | TGTGCCAGCAGCTTATCGGGTCCCGCGACTCCCTCCTACGAGCAGTACTTC | CASSLSGPATPSYEQYF
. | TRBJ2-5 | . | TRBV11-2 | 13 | TGTGCCAGCAGCTTGAGGGATAAGGAGACCCAGTACTTC | CASSLRDKETQYF
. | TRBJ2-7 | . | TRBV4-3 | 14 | TGCGCCAGCAGCCGCATTTTTGGCCCCTACGAGCAGTACTTC | CASSRIFGPYEQYF
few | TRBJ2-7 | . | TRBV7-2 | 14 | TGTGCCAGCAGCGTAGGGACACCCCCCTACGAGCAGTACTTC | CASSVGTPPYEQYF
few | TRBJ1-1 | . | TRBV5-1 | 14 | TGCGCCAGCAGCTTGTTCTCGGAGGACACTGAAGCTTTCTTT | CASSLFSEDTEAFF
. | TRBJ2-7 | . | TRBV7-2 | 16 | TGTGCCAGCAGCCAAAAAGGAGCCCTTCCCCCCTACGAGCAGTACTTC | CASSQKGALPPYEQYF
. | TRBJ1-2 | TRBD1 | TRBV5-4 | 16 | TGTGCCAGCAGCACCCCGGGACAGGGGCCCCTCTATGGCTACACCTTC | CASSTPGQGPLYGYTF
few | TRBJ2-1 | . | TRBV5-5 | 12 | TGTGCCAGCAGCCCGGGACACTATGAGCAGTTCTTC | CASSPGHYEQFF
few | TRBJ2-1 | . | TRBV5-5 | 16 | TGTGCCAGCAGCTTATCGCCCAGGGGTGAGGTCAATGAGCAGTTCTTC | CASSLSPRGEVNEQFF
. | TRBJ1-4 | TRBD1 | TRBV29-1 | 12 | TGCAGCGTTGAGGGACAGGGTGAAAAACTGTTTTTT | CSVEGQGEKLFF
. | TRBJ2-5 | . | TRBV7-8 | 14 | TGTGCCAGCAGACCTACAGCCCCCGGCGAGACCCAGTACTTC | CASRPTAPGETQYF
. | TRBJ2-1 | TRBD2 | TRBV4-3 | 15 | TGCGCCAGCAGCCAAGATCGACTAGCAATCGATGAGCAGTTCTTC | CASSQDRLAIDEQFF
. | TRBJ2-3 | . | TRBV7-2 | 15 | TGTGCCAGCAGTTTCCACGGTGGGCGGGCAGATACGCAGTATTTT | CASSFHGGRADTQYF
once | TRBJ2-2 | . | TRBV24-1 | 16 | TGTGCCACCAGTGATTCCGGGGCTTATAACACCGGGGAGCTGTTTTTT | CATSDSGAYNTGELFF
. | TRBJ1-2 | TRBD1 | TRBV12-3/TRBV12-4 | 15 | TGTGCCAGCAGTTTATTTTCAGGGGGAGCTAGTGGCTACACCTTC | CASSLFSGGASGYTF
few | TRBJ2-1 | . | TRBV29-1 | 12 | TGCAGCGTAGACCCCGGAGGCGATGAGCAGTTCTTC | CSVDPGGDEQFF
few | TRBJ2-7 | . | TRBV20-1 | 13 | TGCAGTGCTGAAACAGGGAGCTCCTACGAGCAGTACTTC | CSAETGSSYEQYF
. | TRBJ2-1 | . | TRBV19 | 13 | TGTGCCAGTAGGATAGCGGCGCCGCATGAGCAGTTCTTC | CASRIAAPHEQFF
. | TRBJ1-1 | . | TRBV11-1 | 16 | TGTGCCAGCAGCTTTAGGTCAGGGCGACGAAACACTGAAGCTTTCTTT | CASSFRSGRRNTEAFF
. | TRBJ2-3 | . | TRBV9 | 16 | TGTGCCAGCAGCGTAGATGGAAACCCTAGCACAGATACGCAGTATTTT | CASSVDGNPSTDTQYF
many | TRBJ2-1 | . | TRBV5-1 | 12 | TGCGCCAGCAGCTTTAGGCTCAATGAGCAGTTCTTC | CASSFRLNEQFF
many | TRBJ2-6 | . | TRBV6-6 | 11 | TGTGCCAGCAGGGGGGCCAACGTCCTGACTTTC | CASRGANVLTF
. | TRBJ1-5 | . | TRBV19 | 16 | TGTGCCAGTAGTATAGATCTCAATCCGGGGAATCAGCCCCAGCATTTT | CASSIDLNPGNQPQHF
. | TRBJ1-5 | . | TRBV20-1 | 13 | TGCAGTGGTAGTTGGGGGCTCGAACAGTCCCAGCATTTT | CSGSWGLEQSQHF
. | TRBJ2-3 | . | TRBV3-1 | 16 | TGTGCCAGCAGCCACCCTAACAGGGTCGGGACAGATACGCAGTATTTT | CASSHPNRVGTDTQYF
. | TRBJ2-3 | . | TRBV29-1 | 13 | TGCAGCGTTGAAGACGATAGGCAAGAGGCCCAGTATTTT | CSVEDDRQEAQYF
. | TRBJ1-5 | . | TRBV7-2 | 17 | TGTGCCAGCAGCTTGGCCGACGGCGTTGGAGGGTATCAGCCCCAGCATTTT | CASSLADGVGGYQPQHF
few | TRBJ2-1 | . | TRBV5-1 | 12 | TGCGCCAGCAGCTTGAGCGAACCACCGCAGTTCTTC | CASSLSEPPQFF
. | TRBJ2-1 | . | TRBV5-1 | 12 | TGCGCCAGCAGCTTGTTACGAGGTGAGCAGTTCTTC | CASSLLRGEQFF
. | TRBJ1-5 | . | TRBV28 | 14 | TGTGCCAGCGCATCAGGGGTAGGCAATCAGCCCCAGCATTTT | CASASGVGNQPQHF
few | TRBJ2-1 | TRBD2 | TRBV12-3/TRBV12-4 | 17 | TGTGCCAGCAGTTCCTCGGGGGGGGCGGGGATATACAATGAGCAGTTCTTC | CASSSSGGAGIYNEQFF
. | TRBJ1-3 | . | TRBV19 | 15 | TGTGCCAGTAGTATTGGACAGCGGCGGACTAGCACCATATATTTT | CASSIGQRRTSTIYF
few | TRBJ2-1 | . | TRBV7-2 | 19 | TGTGCCAGCAGCCCGGGCAGGGAGGTTTTGTGGGTACAGTACAATGAGCAGTTCTTC | CASSPGREVLWVQYNEQFF
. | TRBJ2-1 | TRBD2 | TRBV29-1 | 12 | TGCAGCCTCAGGAGGGAGGGCAATGAGCAGTTCTTC | CSLRREGNEQFF
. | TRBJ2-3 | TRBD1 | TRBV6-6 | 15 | TGTGCCAGCAGGGCTGGACAGGGAAGGGGAGATACGCAGTATTTT | CASRAGQGRGDTQYF
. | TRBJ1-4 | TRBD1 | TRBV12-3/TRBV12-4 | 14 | TGTGCCAGCAGTCCGACAGGGGGAGACGAAAAACTGTTTTTT | CASSPTGGDEKLFF
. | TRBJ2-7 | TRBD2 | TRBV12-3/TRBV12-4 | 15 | TGTGCCAGCAGCCTTTCGACTAGCAACTTTCACGAGCAGTACTTC | CASSLSTSNFHEQYF
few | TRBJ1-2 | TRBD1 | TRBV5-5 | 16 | TGTGCCAGCAGCCCATGGCGGGCAGGGGGGGCCTATGGCTACACCTTC | CASSPWRAGGAYGYTF
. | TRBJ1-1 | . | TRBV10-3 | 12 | TGTGCCATCAGTAAAGGGAACACTGAAGCTTTCTTT | CAISKGNTEAFF
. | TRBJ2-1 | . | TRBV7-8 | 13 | TGTGCCAGCAGCTTAGGACTAGATCATGAGCAGTTCTTC | CASSLGLDHEQFF
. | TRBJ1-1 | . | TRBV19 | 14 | TGTGCCAGTAGTATACTTTCCTTGAACACTGAAGCTTTCTTT | CASSILSLNTEAFF
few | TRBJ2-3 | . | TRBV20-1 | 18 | TGCAGTGCTCTTCGGGCTCAGGCGGGGGCCCTTAGCACAGATACGCAGTATTTT | CSALRAQAGALSTDTQYF
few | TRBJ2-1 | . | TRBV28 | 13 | TGTGCCAGCAGGTCTAGCTCCTACAATGAGCAGTTCTTC | CASRSSSYNEQFF
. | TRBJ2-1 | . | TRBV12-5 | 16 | TGTGCTAGTGGTTTGATAGGACGCTATAGCCTGAATGAGCAGTTCTTC | CASGLIGRYSLNEQFF
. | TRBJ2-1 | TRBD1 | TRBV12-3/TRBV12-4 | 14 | TGTGCCAGCAGTCAGGGGGCGATAATAAATGAGCAGTTCTTC | CASSQGAIINEQFF
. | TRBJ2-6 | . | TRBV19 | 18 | TGTGCCAGTACCCCACCGGAGACTCGGCACTCTGGGGCCAACGTCCTGACTTTC | CASTPPETRHSGANVLTF
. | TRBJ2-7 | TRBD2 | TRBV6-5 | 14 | TGTGCCAGCAGGTACGGTTCGGGGGGATACGAGCAGTACTTC | CASRYGSGGYEQYF
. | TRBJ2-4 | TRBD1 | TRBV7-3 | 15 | TGTGCCAGCAGCTTAACAGGGACAGGGGGCTACGAGCAGCACTTC | CASSLTGTGGYEQHF
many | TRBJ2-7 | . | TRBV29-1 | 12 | TGCAGCGTTGAAACAATCTCCTACGAGCAGTACTTC | CSVETISYEQYF
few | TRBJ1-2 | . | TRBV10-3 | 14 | TGTGCCATCAGTGAGAGCGGCAGTATTCAAGGCTACACCTTC | CAISESGSIQGYTF
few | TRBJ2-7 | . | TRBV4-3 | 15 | TGCGCCAGCAGCCAAGATGGGGCAGGGCGGAACGAGCAGTACTTC | CASSQDGAGRNEQYF
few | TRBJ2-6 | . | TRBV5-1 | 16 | TGCGCCAGCAGCTTGGCGGAGCTCTCTGGGGCCAACGTCCTGACTTTC | CASSLAELSGANVLTF
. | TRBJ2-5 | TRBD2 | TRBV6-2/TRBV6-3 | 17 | TGTGCCGGCAGTTGGCAGCGGGGCGGTACATCCCAAGAGACCCAGTACTTC | CAGSWQRGGTSQETQYF
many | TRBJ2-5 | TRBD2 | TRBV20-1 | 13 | TGCAGTGCTCCGACTAGCGGGGCAGAGACCCAGTACTTC | CSAPTSGAETQYF
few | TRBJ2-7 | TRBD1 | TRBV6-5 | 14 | TGTGCCAGCAGGGGACAGGGCTCAGGGATCGAGCAGTACTTC | CASRGQGSGIEQYF
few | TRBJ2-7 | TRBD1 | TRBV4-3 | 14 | TGCGCCAGCAGCCATAGGACAGGACCCTACGAGCAGTACTTC | CASSHRTGPYEQYF
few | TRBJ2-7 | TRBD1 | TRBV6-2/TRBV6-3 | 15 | TGTGCCAGCAGTTATCGGGGGACAGGGGCATACGAGCAGTACTTC | CASSYRGTGAYEQYF
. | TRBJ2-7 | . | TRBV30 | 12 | TGTGCCTGGAGTAGGGAGTCCAACGAGCAGTACTTC | CAWSRESNEQYF
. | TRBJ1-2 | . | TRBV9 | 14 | TGTGCCAGCAGCCCCACCCGGTTTGGCTATGGCTACACCTTC | CASSPTRFGYGYTF
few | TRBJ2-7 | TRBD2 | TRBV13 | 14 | TGTGCCAGCAGCTTAGTACCGGGGGGGCAGGAGCAGTACTTC | CASSLVPGGQEQYF